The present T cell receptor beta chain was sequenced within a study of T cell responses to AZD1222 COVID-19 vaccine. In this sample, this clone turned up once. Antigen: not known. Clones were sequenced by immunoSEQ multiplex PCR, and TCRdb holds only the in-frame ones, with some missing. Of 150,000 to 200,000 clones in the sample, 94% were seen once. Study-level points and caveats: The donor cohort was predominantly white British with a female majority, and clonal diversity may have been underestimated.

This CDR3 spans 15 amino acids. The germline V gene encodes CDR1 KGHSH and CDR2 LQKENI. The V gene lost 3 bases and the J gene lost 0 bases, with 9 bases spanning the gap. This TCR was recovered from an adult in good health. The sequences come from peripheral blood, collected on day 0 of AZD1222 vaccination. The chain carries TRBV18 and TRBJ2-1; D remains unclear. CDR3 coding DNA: TGTGCCAGCTCACCGGGTCCCCGCTCCTACAATGAGCAGTTCTTC. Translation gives CASSPGPRSYNEQFF.